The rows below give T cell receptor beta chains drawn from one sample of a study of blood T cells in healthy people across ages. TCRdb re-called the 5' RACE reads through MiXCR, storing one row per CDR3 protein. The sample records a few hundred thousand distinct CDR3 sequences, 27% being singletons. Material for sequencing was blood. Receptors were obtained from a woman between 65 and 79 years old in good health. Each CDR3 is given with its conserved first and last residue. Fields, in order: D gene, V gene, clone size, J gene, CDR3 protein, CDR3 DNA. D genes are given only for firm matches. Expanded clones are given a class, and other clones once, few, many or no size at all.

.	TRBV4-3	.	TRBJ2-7	CASSQLATGTYEQYF	TGCGCCAGCAGCCAGTTGGCTACGGGGACATACGAGCAGTACTTC
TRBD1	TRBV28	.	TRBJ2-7	CASSPGTGASSYEQYF	TGTGCCAGCAGTCCGGGGACAGGGGCGAGCTCCTACGAGCAGTACTTC
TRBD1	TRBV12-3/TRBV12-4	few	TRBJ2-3	CASSGQGAMYF	TGTGCCAGCAGCGGACAGGGGGCGATGTATTTT
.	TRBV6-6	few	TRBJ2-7	CASDLGGRDEQYF	TGTGCCTCGGACCTTGGGGGCCGAGACGAGCAGTACTTC
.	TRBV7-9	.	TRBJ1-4	CAGSGQTNEKLFF	TGTGCCGGCAGTGGACAGACCAATGAAAAACTGTTTTTT
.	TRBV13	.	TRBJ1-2	CASTEGARDYGYTF	TGTGCCAGCACCGAGGGTGCGAGGGACTATGGCTACACCTTC
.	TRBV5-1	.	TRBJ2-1	CASSSHPATGDEQFF	TGCGCCAGCAGCTCTCACCCAGCCACGGGGGATGAGCAGTTCTTC
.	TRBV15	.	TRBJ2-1	CATSRDFSTNEQFF	TGTGCCACCAGCAGAGATTTTTCGACAAATGAGCAGTTCTTC
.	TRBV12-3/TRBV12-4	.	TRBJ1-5	CASSLQGPQHF	TGTGCCAGCAGTTTACAGGGGCCCCAGCATTTT
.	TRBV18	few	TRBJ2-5	CASSSEQETQYF	TGTGCCAGCTCATCCGAACAAGAGACCCAGTACTTC
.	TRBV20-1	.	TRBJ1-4	CSASLLAGANEKLFF	TGCAGTGCTAGTTTATTAGCCGGGGCTAATGAAAAACTGTTTTTT
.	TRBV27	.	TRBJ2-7	CASSREWARAHEQYF	TGTGCCAGCAGTAGGGAATGGGCCAGGGCGCACGAGCAGTACTTC
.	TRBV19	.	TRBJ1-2	CASKDSGGYTF	TGTGCCAGTAAAGACAGTGGTGGCTACACCTTC
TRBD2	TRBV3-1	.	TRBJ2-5	CASGDSGGSETQYF	TGTGCCAGCGGTGATAGCGGGGGATCGGAGACCCAGTACTTC
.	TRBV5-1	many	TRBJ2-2	CASSFRGNSGELFF	TGCGCCAGCAGCTTTCGGGGGAATTCCGGGGAGCTGTTTTTT
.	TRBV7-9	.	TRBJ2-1	CASSFQGGYGEQFF	TGTGCCAGCAGCTTTCAGGGGGGTTATGGTGAGCAGTTCTTC
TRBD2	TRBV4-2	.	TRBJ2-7	CTSSGSQTYEQYF	TGTACCAGCAGCGGGAGCCAGACCTACGAGCAGTACTTC
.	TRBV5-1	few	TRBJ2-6	CASSFGSSSGANVLTF	TGCGCCAGCAGCTTCGGCAGTAGCTCTGGGGCCAACGTCCTGACTTTC
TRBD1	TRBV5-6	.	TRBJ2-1	CASSFQAGGNEQFF	TGTGCCAGCAGCTTTCAGGCAGGGGGCAATGAGCAGTTCTTC
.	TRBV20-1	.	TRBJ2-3	CSAVKGGGPTDTQYF	TGCAGTGCAGTAAAAGGGGGGGGGCCTACTGATACGCAGTATTTT
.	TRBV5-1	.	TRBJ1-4	CASSSVSGDEFLKLFF	TGCGCCAGCAGCTCGGTTTCAGGGGATGAATTTCTCAAACTGTTTTTT
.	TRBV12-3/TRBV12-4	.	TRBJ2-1	CASSLGRGGAVEEFF	TGTGCCAGCAGTTTGGGCAGAGGGGGGGCCGTTGAGGAGTTCTTC
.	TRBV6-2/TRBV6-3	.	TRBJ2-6	CASIWRAGANVLTF	TGTGCCAGCATATGGCGGGCTGGGGCCAACGTCCTGACTTTC
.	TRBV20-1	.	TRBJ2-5	CSAATWTTQETQYF	TGCAGTGCCGCAACATGGACCACCCAAGAGACCCAGTACTTC
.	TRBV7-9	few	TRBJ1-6	CASSLSGLRGSPLHF	TGTGCCAGCAGCTTAAGCGGCCTTCGAGGCTCACCCCTCCACTTT
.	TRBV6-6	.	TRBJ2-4	CTSSYPGGGTKNIQYF	TGTACCAGCAGTTACCCAGGGGGAGGGACCAAAAACATTCAGTACTTC
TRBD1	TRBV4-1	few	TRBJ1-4	CASSQVGQLNEKLFF	TGCGCCAGCAGCCAAGTGGGACAGCTTAATGAAAAACTGTTTTTT
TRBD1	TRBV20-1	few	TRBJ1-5	CSASGTVGPRPQHF	TGCAGTGCTTCTGGGACAGTCGGGCCGAGGCCCCAGCATTTT
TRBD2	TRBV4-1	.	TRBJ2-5	CASSQDETSGQETQYF	TGCGCCAGCAGCCAAGATGAGACTAGCGGGCAAGAGACCCAGTACTTC
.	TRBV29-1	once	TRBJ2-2	CSVGTTGSGTGELFF	TGCAGCGTTGGTACAACAGGGTCGGGGACCGGGGAGCTGTTTTTT
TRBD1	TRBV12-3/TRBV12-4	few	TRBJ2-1	CASSLLDREAHEQFF	TGTGCCAGCAGTTTATTGGACAGGGAGGCCCATGAGCAGTTCTTC
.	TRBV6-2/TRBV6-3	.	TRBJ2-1	CASSSRTDSQFF	TGTGCCAGCAGTTCTCGGACAGACTCTCAGTTCTTC
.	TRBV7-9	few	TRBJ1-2	CASSAIHRDLANYGYTF	TGTGCCAGCAGCGCAATCCACAGGGACTTAGCTAACTATGGCTACACCTTC
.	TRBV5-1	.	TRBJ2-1	CASSSGRVYNEQFF	TGCGCCAGCAGCTCGGGGCGGGTCTACAATGAGCAGTTCTTC
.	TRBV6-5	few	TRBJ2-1	CASSPYRGSYNEQFF	TGTGCCAGCAGTCCCTATCGGGGCTCCTACAATGAGCAGTTCTTC
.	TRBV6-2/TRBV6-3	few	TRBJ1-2	CASRLDAEGGYTF	TGTGCCAGCAGGTTGGACGCGGAGGGGGGCTACACCTTC
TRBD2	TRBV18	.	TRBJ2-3	CASSQRGRLAGGRPITGTDTQYF	TGTGCCAGCTCACAACGAGGGCGGCTAGCGGGGGGCCGCCCAATAACGGGCACAGATACGCAGTATTTT
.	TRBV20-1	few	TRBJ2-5	CSARDFPETQYF	TGCAGTGCTAGAGACTTCCCGGAGACCCAGTACTTC
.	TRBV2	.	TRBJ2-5	CASRADTNKETQCF	TGTGCCAGCAGGGCGGACACAAATAAAGAGACCCAGTGCTTC
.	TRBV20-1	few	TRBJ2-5	CSASNSILETQYF	TGCAGTGCTAGTAACAGCATTTTAGAGACCCAGTACTTC
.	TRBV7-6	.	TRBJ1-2	CASSPVGVYGYTF	TGTGCCAGCAGCCCTGTGGGGGTCTATGGCTACACCTTC
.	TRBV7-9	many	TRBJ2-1	CASSPGLNNEQFF	TGTGCCAGCAGCCCGGGACTCAACAATGAGCAGTTCTTC
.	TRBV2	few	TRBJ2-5	CASNDGGSAETQYF	TGTGCCAGCAACGACGGGGGCTCAGCGGAGACCCAGTACTTC
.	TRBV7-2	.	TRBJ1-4	CASRSPANEKLFF	TGTGCCAGCAGAAGCCCTGCGAATGAAAAACTGTTTTTT
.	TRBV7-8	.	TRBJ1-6	CASSLVQNYNSPLHF	TGTGCCAGCAGCTTAGTTCAGAACTATAATTCACCCCTCCACTTT
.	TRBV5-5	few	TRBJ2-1	CASSLNYEQFF	TGTGCCAGCAGCCTTAACTACGAGCAGTTCTTC
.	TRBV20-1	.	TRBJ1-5	CSARDWQGSNQPQHF	TGCAGTGCTAGAGATTGGCAGGGCAGCAATCAGCCCCAGCATTTT
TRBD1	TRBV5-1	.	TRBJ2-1	CASSLGTGGLLNEQFF	TGCGCCAGCAGCTTGGGGACAGGGGGGTTACTCAATGAGCAGTTCTTC
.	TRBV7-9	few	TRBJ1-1	CASINYRSSEAFF	TGTGCCAGCATCAATTACAGGTCAAGTGAAGCTTTCTTT
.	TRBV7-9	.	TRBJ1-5	CASSHGLIGRPQHF	TGTGCCAGCAGTCACGGGCTCATAGGACGGCCCCAGCATTTT
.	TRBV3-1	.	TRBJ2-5	CASSLPGMQETQYF	TGTGCCAGCAGCCTTCCCGGGATGCAAGAGACCCAGTACTTC
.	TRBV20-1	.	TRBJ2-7	CSARDSERGVYEQYF	TGCAGTGCTAGAGATTCGGAAAGGGGAGTCTACGAGCAGTACTTC
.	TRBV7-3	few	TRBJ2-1	CASSLNFEGGEQFF	TGTGCCAGCAGCTTAAATTTTGAGGGAGGTGAGCAGTTCTTC
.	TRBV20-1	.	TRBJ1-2	CSASSPGRLNYGYTF	TGCAGTGCTAGTTCTCCGGGACGCTTGAACTATGGCTACACCTTC
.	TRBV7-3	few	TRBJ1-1	CASSPRSRVTNTEAFF	TGTGCCAGCAGCCCGCGCTCAAGGGTGACCAACACTGAAGCTTTCTTT
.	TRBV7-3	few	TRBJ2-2	CASSSIGLLNTGELFF	TGTGCCAGCAGCTCGATTGGACTGCTGAACACCGGGGAGCTGTTTTTT
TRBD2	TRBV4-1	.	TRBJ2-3	CVSSQGLAGGDTQYF	TGCGTCAGCAGCCAGGGACTAGCGGGGGGAGATACGCAGTATTTT
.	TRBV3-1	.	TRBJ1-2	CASSSITGSYGYTF	TGTGCCAGCAGCTCCATTACGGGATCCTATGGCTACACCTTC
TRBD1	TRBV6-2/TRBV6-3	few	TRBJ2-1	CASNDRGNKNEQFF	TGTGCCAGCAACGACAGGGGGAATAAGAATGAGCAGTTCTTC
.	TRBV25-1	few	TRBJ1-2	CASSEEGRDYGYTF	TGTGCCAGCAGTGAAGAAGGACGAGACTATGGCTACACCTTC